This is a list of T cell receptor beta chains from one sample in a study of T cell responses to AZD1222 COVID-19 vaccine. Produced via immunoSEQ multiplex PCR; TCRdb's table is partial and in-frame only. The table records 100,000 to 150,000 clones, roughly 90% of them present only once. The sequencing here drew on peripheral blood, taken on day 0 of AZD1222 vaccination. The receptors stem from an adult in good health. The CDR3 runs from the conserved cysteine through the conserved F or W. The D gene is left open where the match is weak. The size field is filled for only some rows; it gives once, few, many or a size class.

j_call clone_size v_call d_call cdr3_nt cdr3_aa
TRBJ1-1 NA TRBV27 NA TGTGCCAGCAGTTTGGGCCGGGGTTCTGAAGCTTTCTTT CASSLGRGSEAFF
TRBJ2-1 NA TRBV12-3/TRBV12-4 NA TGTGCCAGCAGTTTACCCGCGGAGAGTGAGCAGTTCTTC CASSLPAESEQFF
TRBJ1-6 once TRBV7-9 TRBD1 TGTGCCAGCAGCTTTGATTGGACAGGGAAGGGCTCCTATAATTCACCCCTCCACTTT CASSFDWTGKGSYNSPLHF
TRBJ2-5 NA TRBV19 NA TGTGCCAGTAGTATAGCTACGGTAGCTGGGGCCCAGTACTTC CASSIATVAGAQYF
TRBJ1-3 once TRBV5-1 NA TGCGCCAGCAGCTTTGGGGACTCTGGAAACACCATATATTTT CASSFGDSGNTIYF
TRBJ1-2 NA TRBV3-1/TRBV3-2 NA TGTGCCAGCAGCCAGGGCCTCACAGCTAACTATGGCTACACCTTC CASSQGLTANYGYTF
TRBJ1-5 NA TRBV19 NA TGTGCCAGTAGTATATGGGGGTTCAATCAGCCCCAGCATTTT CASSIWGFNQPQHF
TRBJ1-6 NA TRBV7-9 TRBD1 TGTGCCAGCAGCAACAGGGGAGGGAATTCACCCCTCCACTTT CASSNRGGNSPLHF
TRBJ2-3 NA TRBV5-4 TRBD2 TGTGCCAGCAGCCCGCAGGGACTAGGCGCAGATACGCAGTATTTT CASSPQGLGADTQYF
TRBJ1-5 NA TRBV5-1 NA TGCGCCCGCTTTTATTGCGTGGAATATAGCAATCAGCCCCAGCATTTT CARFYCVEYSNQPQHF